This record concerns one TCR beta chain sequence. Distinct nucleotide sequences in the sample also encode this CDR3. Assay used: immunoSEQ multiplex PCR; TCRdb lists only in-frame clones, some missing. The profile shows about 2.4 million clones, under 95% of them singletons. V was trimmed by 0 bases and J by 7 bases, leaving 10 bases between them. The CDR3 consists of 14 residues. Germline CDR1 LNHDA, CDR2 SQIVND (reference sequence). This entry comes from a study of shared clonotypes between healthy human individuals. Sequenced material: naive CD4+ T cells from PBMCs. As to subset: CD45RA+ positively selected. The source is a man between 18 and 35 years old in good health. Some clones in this sample may be carry-over from other donors' samples. The V call is TRBV19, the J call TRBJ1-5, with D possibly matching TRBD1 (5 bases). The CDR3 spells CASSIDRGGQPQHF. CDR3 in DNA: TGTGCCAGTAGTATAGATCGGGGCGGGCAGCCCCAGCATTTT. Filled out from reference TRBV19 and TRBJ1-5, the complete variable domain reads DGGITQSPKYLFRKEGQNVTLSCEQNLNHDAMYWYRQDPGQGLRLIYYSQIVNDFQKGDIAEGYSVSREKKESFPLTVTSAQKNPTAFYLCASSIDRGGQPQHFGDGTRLSIL.